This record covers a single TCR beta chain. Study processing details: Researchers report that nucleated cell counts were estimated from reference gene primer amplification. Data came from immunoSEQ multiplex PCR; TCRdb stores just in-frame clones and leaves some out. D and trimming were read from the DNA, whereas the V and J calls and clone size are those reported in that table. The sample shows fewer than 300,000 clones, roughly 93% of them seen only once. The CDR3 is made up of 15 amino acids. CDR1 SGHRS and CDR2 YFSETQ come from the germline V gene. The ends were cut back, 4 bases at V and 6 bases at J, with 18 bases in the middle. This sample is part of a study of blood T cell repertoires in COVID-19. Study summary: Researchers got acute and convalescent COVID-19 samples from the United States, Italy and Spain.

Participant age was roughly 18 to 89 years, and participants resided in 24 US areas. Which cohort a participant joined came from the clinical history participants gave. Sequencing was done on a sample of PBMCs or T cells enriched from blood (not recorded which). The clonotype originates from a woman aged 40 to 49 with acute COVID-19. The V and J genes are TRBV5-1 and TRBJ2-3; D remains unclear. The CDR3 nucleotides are TGCGCCAGCAGCACCCGAGGAAGGCCCACGGATACGCAGTATTTT. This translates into CASSTRGRPTDTQYF.